This entry lists 29 T cell receptor beta chains sequenced from one sample in a study of T-cell reconstitution after alpha-beta-depleted transplantation in children. Unique molecular identifiers featured in how the TCRbeta library was prepared. TCRdb reprocessed the PCR reads via MiXCR and lists one record per CDR3 protein. This sample has about 480,000 distinct CDR3 sequences, with under 15% found just once. The input for sequencing was PBMCs from the stem cell graft donor, taken from the stem cell graft. The receptors here all came from a human donor who donated a stem cell graft to a child with combined immunodeficiency.

The gene calls are TRBV7-2 and TRBJ2-5; tentatively, D is TRBD1 or TRBD2 (7 bases each). Deletions cut 3 bases from V and 4 bases from J, with 12 bases between. The CDR3 has 14 amino acids. The germline V gene has CDR1 SGHTA and CDR2 FQGNSA. This CDR3 reads CASSFQGGLETQYF. The CDR3 nucleotides read TGTGCCAGCAGCTTCCAGGGGGGGTTAGAGACCCAGTACTTC. Complete variable domain (other parts from reference TRBV7-2 and TRBJ2-5): GAGVSQSPSNKVTEKGKDVELRCDPISGHTALYWYRQSLGQGLEFLIYFQGNSAPDKSGLPSDRFSAERTGGSVSTLTIQRTQQEDSAVYLCASSFQGGLETQYFGPGTRLLVL.

The chain has TRBV20-1 and TRBJ2-2; 9 bases fit TRBD2. J was trimmed by 3 bases and V by 1 base; bases with no gene match: 9. The CDR3 is made up of 17 amino acids. Germline-derived CDR1 and CDR2 are DFQATT and SNEGSKA (reference sequence). The DNA for the CDR3 is TGCAGTGCTAGAGGCCCCGGCGGGGGGGCGGACACCGGGGAGCTGTTTTTT. Amino acid sequence: CSARGPGGGADTGELFF.

The chain joins TRBV12-3 or TRBV12-4 to TRBJ1-1; D call uncertain. Deletions cut 8 bases from V and 2 bases from J, with 12 bases between. CDR3 length: 13 residues. The CDR3 loop is CASGQNENTEAFF. The DNA for the CDR3 is TGTGCCAGCGGTCAGAACGAAAACACTGAAGCTTTCTTT.

The CDR3 DNA reads TGCGCCAGCAGCCACGTCGGGACAGGCTATGGCTACACCTTC. The encoded protein is CASSHVGTGYGYTF. This rearrangement joins TRBV4-3 to TRBJ1-2; 8 bases match TRBD1. J lost 4 bases, V lost 3 bases, and 4 bases had no gene match. Germline loops: CDR1 LGHNA, CDR2 YSLEER. The CDR3 has 14 amino acids.

This clonotype showed up just a few times. The chain links TRBV7-2 to TRBJ2-1; D ambiguous. Trimming pared 5 bases from V and 9 bases from J, leaving 14 bases between. CDR3 length equals 13 residues. Per the germline V gene, CDR1 is SGHTA and CDR2 is FQGNSA. The CDR3 region is CASSISPGAEQFF. DNA of the CDR3: TGTGCCAGCAGCATCTCTCCCGGAGCTGAGCAGTTCTTC.

This clonotype was counted ten times or more. The chain couples TRBV12-3 or TRBV12-4 to TRBJ2-1; 10 bases match TRBD1. V shed 0 bases and J 1 base; nucleotides not matched to a gene: 15. CDR3 size: 21 residues. The CDR3 nucleotides read TGTGCCAGCAGTTTAGCGCGGGGGACAGGGGAAAGCTCGGGTTCCTACAATGAGCAGTTCTTC. Protein sequence: CASSLARGTGESSGSYNEQFF.

A few counts support this clonotype. The V gene is TRBV20-1, the J gene TRBJ1-2; D call uncertain. This CDR3 spans 14 amino acids. The germline gives CDR1 DFQATT, CDR2 SNEGSKA (reference sequence). V lost 6 bases and J lost 0, with 14 bases in between. CDR3 sequence: CSARPPGANYGYTF. The CDR3 bases are TGCAGTGCCCGACCCCCTGGGGCTAACTATGGCTACACCTTC.

There are a few counts of this clonotype. This rearrangement joins TRBV20-1 to TRBJ2-7; D remains ambiguous. The CDR3 is made up of 14 amino acids. Germline loops: CDR1 DFQATT, CDR2 SNEGSKA (reference sequence). The germline V and J ends were trimmed by 5 bases and 0 bases, with 14 bases remaining between them. The CDR3 DNA is TGCAGTGCTTACTCGGGCGGCAACTCCTACGAGCAGTACTTC. Encoded protein: CSAYSGGNSYEQYF.

A word on this clonotype: The junction shows a germline mismatch at one end, possibly a read error. The V call is TRBV12-3 or TRBV12-4, the J call TRBJ2-7, with 9 bases fitting TRBD2. The CDR3 runs 13 residues. CDR3 nucleotide sequence: TGTGCCAGCAGCTTAGCGGGAGTAAGCGAGCAGTACTTC. As protein: CASSLAGVSEQYF.

The sample holds a few counts of this clonotype. The V call is TRBV5-1, the J call TRBJ1-2, with TRBD1 matching over 8 bases. This CDR3 spans 16 amino acids. Germline CDR1 is SGHRS and CDR2 is YFSETQ. The ends lost 3 bases at V and 0 bases at J; junction bases unmatched: 7. CDR3 coding DNA: TGCGCCAGCAGCTCGGAACCGGGACAGGCTAACTATGGCTACACCTTC. Encoded protein: CASSSEPGQANYGYTF.

Here the CDR3 reads CASSLSFTQYEQYF. The CDR3 DNA reads TGTGCCAGCAGTTTATCGTTCACGCAATACGAGCAGTACTTC. V is TRBV27 and J is TRBJ2-7; no definite D call. The CDR3 contains 14 residues. Germline V gene lookup returns CDR1 MNHEY and CDR2 SMNVEV (reference sequence). Trimming removed 0 bases from V and 4 bases from J, with 10 bases in between.

The genes are TRBV12-3 or TRBV12-4 and TRBJ1-3; D may be TRBD1 (5 bases). The CDR3 totals 13 residues. V dropped 6 bases and J dropped 4 bases, with 10 bases sitting between them. CDR3 region: CASSPWGGNTIYF. The CDR3 DNA reads as TGTGCCAGCAGCCCGTGGGGCGGAAACACCATATATTTT.

This clonotype was recorded a few times. The chain is built from TRBV2 and TRBJ2-6, with a possible D match to TRBD1 (5 bases). Germline CDR1 SNHLY, CDR2 FYNNEI. This CDR3 is 17 amino acids long. The V and J ends lost 6 bases and 0 bases respectively, with 15 bases between them. The CDR3 region is CASSLPGYGSGANVLTF. CDR3 nucleotide sequence: TGTGCCAGCAGCTTGCCAGGGTATGGCTCTGGGGCCAACGTCCTGACTTTC.

Only a few counts were recorded for this clonotype. The CDR3, as DNA: TGTGCCAGTAAGCAGGGGGCTGGTTCACCCCTCCACTTT. Its translation is CASKQGAGSPLHF. V and J are TRBV19 and TRBJ1-6, with 8 nucleotides matching TRBD1. Germline V gives CDR1 LNHDA, CDR2 SQIVND (reference sequence). J lost 9 bases, V lost 7 bases, and 5 bases had no gene match. The CDR3 contains 13 residues. The whole variable domain, filled in from reference TRBV19 and TRBJ1-6, reads DGGITQSPKYLFRKEGQNVTLSCEQNLNHDAMYWYRQDPGQGLRLIYYSQIVNDFQKGDIAEGYSVSREKKESFPLTVTSAQKNPTAFYLCASKQGAGSPLHFGNGTRLTVT.

The V call is TRBV20-1, the J call TRBJ1-1; D might be TRBD1 (5 bases). Germline-derived CDR1 and CDR2 are DFQATT and SNEGSKA (reference sequence). The CDR3 extends over 14 amino acids. Trimming removed 5 bases from V and 1 base from J, with 14 bases in between. In DNA form, the CDR3 reads TGCAGTGCTGTCTCGACAGCCGAGAACACTGAAGCTTTCTTT. It translates to CSAVSTAENTEAFF.

The chain links TRBV4-3 to TRBJ2-1, with a weak D call TRBD2 (6 bases). Germline-derived CDR1 and CDR2 are LGHNA and YSLEER. The CDR3 covers 16 residues. Trimming cost V 3 bases and J 3 bases, with 15 bases left between them. The DNA of the CDR3 is TGCGCCAGCAGCCATGGTACTAGCTTCGACTACAATGAGCAGTTCTTC. Translation: CASSHGTSFDYNEQFF.

The chain recombines TRBV30 with TRBJ2-1; 11 bases are a match to TRBD2. CDR1 and CDR2 from the germline V gene are GTSNPN and SVGIG (reference sequence). V dropped 0 bases and J dropped 6; count of bases not matched to a gene: 4. The CDR3 consists of 15 residues. CDR3 sequence reads: CAWSVASGRPNEQFF. Here the CDR3 DNA reads TGTGCCTGGAGTGTAGCTAGCGGGAGGCCCAATGAGCAGTTCTTC. Supplemented by reference TRBV30 and TRBJ2-1, the full variable domain reads SQTIHQWPATLVQPVGSPLSLECTVEGTSNPNLYWYRQAAGRGLQLLFYSVGIGQISSEVPQNLSASRPQDRQFILSSKKLLLSDSGFYLCAWSVASGRPNEQFFGPGTRLTVL.

This clonotype was found many times. V is TRBV6-1 and J is TRBJ2-7, with 9 bases matching TRBD2. This CDR3 spans 15 amino acids. V shed 4 bases and J 0 bases; nucleotides not matched to a gene: 4. Germline V gene sequence: CDR1 MNHNS, CDR2 SASEGT. The CDR3 sequence is CASSGLAESSYEQYF. In nucleotides, the CDR3 is TGTGCCAGCAGTGGACTAGCGGAGAGCTCCTACGAGCAGTACTTC.

In this sample, this clonotype turned up many times. The rearrangement links TRBV29-1 to TRBJ2-7; 10 bases are shared with TRBD2. The CDR3 spans 14 residues. Germline V gene sequence: CDR1 SQVTM, CDR2 ANQGSEA. With V trimmed by 3 bases and J by 0 bases, 2 bases remained unmatched. The CDR3 here is CSVDSGGTSYEQYF. Written as DNA, the CDR3 is TGCAGCGTTGATAGCGGGGGGACCTCCTACGAGCAGTACTTC.

This clonotype was seen repeatedly, ten times or more. V and J are TRBV20-1 and TRBJ1-2; no definite D call. The germline CDR1 and CDR2 sequences are DFQATT and SNEGSKA (reference sequence). The CDR3 totals 12 residues. The V end lost 6 bases, the J end lost 3 bases, and 11 bases lay between the germline ends. Written as DNA, the CDR3 is TGCAGTGCCGAGAGGGCAGACTATGGCTACACCTTC. Encoded protein: CSAERADYGYTF.

The table lists this clonotype with a few counts. The gene calls are TRBV30 and TRBJ2-7; the D is unclear. Trimming took 3 bases from V and 3 from J, leaving 6 bases between them. This CDR3 comprises 11 residues. CDR1 is GTSNPN, CDR2 SVGIG, per germline (reference sequence). The CDR3 reads CAWSRLYEQYF. Written as DNA, the CDR3 is TGTGCCTGGAGCCGACTCTACGAGCAGTACTTC.

This clonotype turned up a few times. The chain has TRBV6-5 and TRBJ1-5; D is undetermined. Germline loops: CDR1 MNHEY, CDR2 SVGAGI. CDR3 size: 16 residues. Deletions cut 4 bases from V and 0 bases from J, with 13 bases between. This chain's CDR3 is CASSSLGVFSNQPQHF. CDR3 bases: TGTGCCAGCAGTTCCCTTGGGGTATTTAGCAATCAGCCCCAGCATTTT.

J is TRBJ1-1 and V is TRBV4-3; D possibly corresponds to TRBD1 (6 bases). In germline, CDR1 is LGHNA, CDR2 YSLEER. This CDR3 has 15 amino acids. Trimming pared 2 bases from V and 1 base from J, leaving 11 bases between. Here the CDR3 reads CASSQSRGRNTEAFF. The CDR3 nucleotides are TGCGCCAGCAGCCAATCCCGGGGGCGGAACACTGAAGCTTTCTTT.

The sample holds many counts of this clonotype. The V gene is TRBV29-1, the J gene TRBJ1-1; D is ambiguous. V lost 1 base to trimming and J lost 4 bases, with 16 bases between them. CDR3 length equals 15 residues. Germline V CDR1 and CDR2: SQVTM, ANQGSEA. The CDR3 sequence is CSVEASGLLVTEAFF. The CDR3 DNA reads TGCAGCGTTGAAGCTTCTGGACTGTTAGTCACTGAAGCTTTCTTT.

The gene calls are TRBV7-9 and TRBJ2-7; 14 nucleotides line up with TRBD2. V gave up 5 bases and J gave up 0 bases; unmatched junction bases: 6. CDR3 length: 17 residues. Germline-derived CDR1 and CDR2 are SEHNR and FQNEAQ (reference sequence). CDR3 nucleotide sequence: TGTGCCAGCAGCCCACAGGGACTAGCGGGAGACTCCTACGAGCAGTACTTC. This sequence encodes CASSPQGLAGDSYEQYF.

This clonotype has only a few counts. The V and J genes are TRBV29-1 and TRBJ2-1; D gene ambiguous. V was pared by 8 bases and J by 0 bases, with 11 bases between. The CDR3 is 13 residues long. The germline V gene encodes CDR1 SQVTM and CDR2 ANQGSEA. The CDR3 loop reads CSMRTSSYNEQFF. The CDR3 DNA reads TGCAGCATGAGGACCAGCTCCTACAATGAGCAGTTCTTC.

Many counts were recorded for this clonotype. The gene calls are TRBV10-3 and TRBJ2-1, with TRBD2 identical over 9 bases. CDR3 size: 14 residues. The germline gives CDR1 ENHRY, CDR2 SYGVKD. Trimming at V came to 10 bases and at J to 8 bases, leaving 12 bases not matched to a gene. CDR3 residues: CATQTISGSHEQFF. The CDR3 bases are TGTGCCACCCAGACTATTAGCGGGAGTCATGAGCAGTTCTTC.

The V call is TRBV12-3 or TRBV12-4, the J call TRBJ2-1, with D unresolved. Trimming stripped 5 bases from V and 9 bases from J, with 11 bases between. This CDR3 has 12 residues. CDR3 sequence: CASSPLETEQFF. The CDR3 bases are TGTGCCAGCAGTCCTCTAGAGACTGAGCAGTTCTTC.

This clonotype came up many times. The chain links TRBV12-3 or TRBV12-4 to TRBJ2-6, with D unclear. The V gene lost 6 bases and the J gene lost 0 bases, with 6 bases spanning the gap. This CDR3 comprises 14 residues. Here the CDR3 DNA reads TGTGCCAGCAGCTCAAGCTCTGGGGCCAACGTCCTGACTTTC. This translates into CASSSSSGANVLTF.